These T cell receptor beta chains were read from a single sample in a study of graft-versus-host responses after intestinal transplantation. Antigens for these TCRs are unknown. Generated by immunoSEQ multiplex PCR, the TCRdb table keeps only in-frame clones and is missing some. Counted here are more than 70,000 clones, 90% occurring once; the ten biggest clones make up 0.11%. The sequenced sample was unstimulated CD4+ T cells sorted from spleen or lymph node cells, obtained before intestinal transplant. The receptors shown here come from a human donor who received an intestinal transplant. Both conserved end residues are part of each CDR3. The D gene is left open where the match is weak. Some rows mark clone size as missing; the rest say once, few, many or name a class of expanded clone.

size,D,V,J,DNA,CDR3
NA,TRBD1,TRBV6-5,TRBJ1-2,TGTGCCAGCAGTGAAATGGACAGGGTGGGTGGCTACACCTTC,CASSEMDRVGGYTF
NA,NA,TRBV6-6,TRBJ1-1,TGTGCCAGCAGCGGGAACACTGAAGCTTTCTTT,CASSGNTEAFF
once,TRBD1,TRBV6-1,TRBJ1-5,TGTGCCAGCAACCAGGGGGCTCGCAATCAGCCCCAGCATTTT,CASNQGARNQPQHF
NA,TRBD2,TRBV5-6,TRBJ2-1,TGTGCCAGCAGCTTGGCCTCGGCTAGCGGGGTTACCTACAATGAGCAGTTCTTC,CASSLASASGVTYNEQFF
NA,NA,TRBV5-1,TRBJ1-1,TGCGCCAGCAGTTATGACACACCGAACACTGAAGCTTTCTTT,CASSYDTPNTEAFF
NA,TRBD1,TRBV5-1,TRBJ1-2,TGCGCCAGCAGCCCACAGGGGGAGGGCTACACCTTC,CASSPQGEGYTF
NA,TRBD1,TRBV4-1,TRBJ1-1,TGCGCCAGCAGCCAAGTTGGACAGGGGGTATCAAGGGGGACTGAAGCTTTCTTT,CASSQVGQGVSRGTEAFF
NA,NA,TRBV7-9,TRBJ2-1,TGTGCCAGCAGCTTAGTAGCTGAGCAGTTCTTC,CASSLVAEQFF
NA,NA,TRBV6-5,TRBJ1-5,TGTGCCAGCAGCCAGGACGTCGGGGTTCAGCCCCAGCATTTT,CASSQDVGVQPQHF
NA,TRBD1,TRBV13,TRBJ1-3,TGTGCCAGCAGCCGAACTTCCAGGGGGACCTCTGGAAACACCATATATTTT,CASSRTSRGTSGNTIYF
NA,TRBD2,TRBV5-1,TRBJ2-7,TGCGCCAGCAGCTCGCGGGTAGCGGGGACCTACGGGCAGTACTTC,CASSSRVAGTYGQYF
NA,TRBD1,TRBV10-3,TRBJ1-2,TGTGCCATCACCGAGGGGCGGACAGGTTATGGCTACACCTTC,CAITEGRTGYGYTF
NA,TRBD2,TRBV19,TRBJ2-3,TGTGCCAGTAAGGCGGGGCTTAGCGGGGGTACGCAGTATTTT,CASKAGLSGGTQYF
NA,NA,TRBV11-2,TRBJ2-7,TGTGCCAGCAGCCCCGACAGGCAGCAGCAGTACTTC,CASSPDRQQQYF
NA,TRBD1,TRBV19,TRBJ1-2,TGTGCCAGTAGGGCGGGACAGGACCCGGGTGGCTACACCTTC,CASRAGQDPGGYTF
NA,NA,TRBV6-5,TRBJ1-1,TGTGCCAGCAGTTACTCGAGGATGAACACTGAAGCTTTCTTT,CASSYSRMNTEAFF
once,TRBD2,TRBV2,TRBJ2-1,TGTGCCAGCAGTCAGACTAGCGGGGGGGCCGGTGAGCAGTTCTTC,CASSQTSGGAGEQFF
NA,NA,TRBV6-1,TRBJ2-5,TGTGCCAGCATCCCTAGCATCTTGTGGGAGACCCAGTACTTC,CASIPSILWETQYF
NA,NA,TRBV10-3,TRBJ1-3,TGTGCCATCAGTGAGTCGAAGTCGGGGGCTGGAAACACCATATATTTT,CAISESKSGAGNTIYF
NA,TRBD1,TRBV6-5,TRBJ2-7,TGTGCCAGCAGTTACTTAGGACAGGGGGCCTACGAGCAGTACTTC,CASSYLGQGAYEQYF
NA,NA,TRBV7-9,TRBJ1-2,TGTGCCAGCAGTCCGGACAGCAATAACTATGGCTACACCTTC,CASSPDSNNYGYTF
NA,NA,TRBV9,TRBJ1-2,TGTGCCAGCAGCGGAATAACAGGGCTAGGGGGCTACACCTTC,CASSGITGLGGYTF
NA,NA,TRBV6-1,TRBJ2-1,TGTGCCAGCAGTGAATCACTGGTCTATGAGCAGTTCTTC,CASSESLVYEQFF
NA,TRBD1,TRBV18,TRBJ2-7,TGTGCCAGCTCACCAGGCAGGGGGCTAGGCGAGCAGTACTTC,CASSPGRGLGEQYF
few,NA,TRBV6-5,TRBJ1-6,TGTGCCAGCAGTTGGGCCCTCCAGACGGATTCACCCCTCCACTTT,CASSWALQTDSPLHF
NA,NA,TRBV11-1,TRBJ1-1,TGTGCCAGCAGCTCTAGACAGCTTGAAGCTTTCTTT,CASSSRQLEAFF
NA,TRBD1,TRBV27,TRBJ1-1,TGTGCCAGCAGTTTAAGGACAGGGGAAGCTTTCTTT,CASSLRTGEAFF